This T cell receptor beta chain was captured in a study of long-term antiretroviral therapy in people with HIV. Whole-study results and caveats: All blood samples came from the years 2004 to 2017, possibly under older ART regimens. In HIV, the repertoires covered a tighter span of CDR3 lengths than in controls. Transplant-donor-level diversity was not reached after ART, though diversity increased.

Samples were assayed with immunoSEQ v3.0 at survey level. Measured with immunoSEQ multiplex PCR; TCRdb has only the in-frame clones, and not every one. The table shows about 37,000 clones, with around 83% occurring only once. The CDR3 is 17 amino acids. Germline CDR1 and CDR2: SNHLY and FYNNEI. Trimming at V came to 3 bases and at J to 0 bases, leaving 8 bases not matched to a gene. The count of this clone is one. Its matching antigen is unknown. Sequenced material: unsorted PBMCs, taken 1 year after starting antiretroviral therapy. This chain uses TRBV2 with TRBJ2-3, with TRBD2 matching 8 bases. The receptor's source is a young man with HIV. CDR3 nucleotide sequence: TGTGCCAGCAGTGACCCCTTGGTAGCGGGGAGCACAGATACGCAGTATTTT. Its translation: CASSDPLVAGSTDTQYF.